These 15 T cell receptor beta chains share one sample of origin, sequenced in a study of T cell responses to AZD1222 COVID-19 vaccine (dated by TCRdb to about 2021). Libraries were built with the immunoSEQ multiplex PCR assay. TCRdb took over this immuneACCESS table, retaining in-frame rearrangements with V and J assigned. Such tables are incomplete; in checked studies, under half of the missing clones stem from an unresolved V gene, and the remainder is unexplained. This sample lists about 120,000 clones; about 90% were detected once. 7.5% of the sample is in the top ten clones. Reading the label with the study, this specimen's time point is: baseline before first vaccination. The input for sequencing was peripheral blood, taken on day 0 of AZD1222 vaccination. These receptors originate from an adult in good health.

The chain joins TRBV6-5 to TRBJ1-1, with a possible D match to TRBD1 (5 bases). The CDR3 is made up of 12 amino acids. Trimming shortened V by 7 bases and J by 4 bases, and 10 bases separated the two germline ends. Per germline, CDR1 MNHEY and CDR2 SVGAGI. The chain's CDR3 is CASNPGGTEAFF. The CDR3 DNA follows: TGTGCCAGCAATCCTGGGGGCACTGAAGCTTTCTTT.

The chain carries TRBV4-2 and TRBJ1-3; D uncertain. Germline V gene sequence: CDR1 LGHNA, CDR2 YNFKEQ. This CDR3 region has 15 residues. V was pared by 4 bases and J by 0 bases, with 10 bases between. For the CDR3, the DNA is TGTGCCAGCAGCCGAGACGGATCCTCTGGAAACACCATATATTTT. The encoded protein is CASSRDGSSGNTIYF.

V is TRBV5-4 and J is TRBJ1-5, with D unclear. CDR1 is SGHNT and CDR2 is YYREEE in the germline V gene (reference sequence). The CDR3 has 13 amino acids. Trimming took 0 bases from V and 3 from J, leaving 4 bases between them. The CDR3 region is CASSLDVNQPQHF. The CDR3 nucleotides read TGTGCCAGCAGCTTGGACGTCAATCAGCCCCAGCATTTT.

The sample holds a few counts of this clone. The V and J genes are TRBV6-5 and TRBJ1-1; 9 nucleotides match TRBD1. V was pared by 2 bases and J by 1 base, with 2 bases of the junction left unmatched. From germline, CDR1 is MNHEY and CDR2 SVGAGI. This CDR3 has 15 amino acids. The CDR3 here is CASSYQGQGNTEAFF. CDR3 sequence (DNA): TGTGCCAGCAGTTACCAGGGACAGGGGAACACTGAAGCTTTCTTT.

The chain carries TRBV19 and TRBJ1-2, with D unclear. V gave up 7 bases and J gave up 4 bases, with 13 bases separating them. Germline lookup yields CDR1 LNHDA and CDR2 SQIVND (reference sequence). The CDR3 has 13 amino acids. The CDR3 reads CASKDRGAYGYTF. CDR3 sequence (DNA): TGTGCCAGTAAGGATCGGGGAGCCTATGGCTACACCTTC.

This clone was seen once. J is TRBJ1-5 and V is TRBV12-3 or TRBV12-4; 7 bases align to TRBD1. V trimming: 6 bases; J trimming: 5 bases; junction bases outside the gene matches: 4. The CDR3 runs to 13 residues. CDR3 coding DNA: TGTGCCAGCAGCTTAAGGGGGCATCAGCCCCAGCATTTT. Residues: CASSLRGHQPQHF.

This chain connects TRBV2 to TRBJ1-5; 11 positions agree with TRBD1. Per the germline V gene, CDR1 is SNHLY and CDR2 is FYNNEI. This CDR3 contains 15 residues. V trimming: 4 bases; J trimming: 7 bases; junction bases outside the gene matches: 6. The CDR3 is CASSAGQGAGQPQHF. The CDR3 DNA sequence: TGTGCCAGCAGTGCTGGACAGGGGGCGGGACAGCCCCAGCATTTT. Complete variable domain (other parts from reference TRBV2 and TRBJ1-5): EPEVTQTPSHQVTQMGQEVILRCVPISNHLYFYWYRQILGQKVEFLVSFYNNEISEKSEIFDDQFSVERPDGSNFTLKIRSTKLEDSAMYFCASSAGQGAGQPQHFGDGTRLSIL.

The V call is TRBV30, the J call TRBJ2-1; 10 nucleotides agree with TRBD2. With V trimmed by 4 bases and J by 15 bases, 18 bases remained unmatched. Germline CDR1 GTSNPN, CDR2 SVGIG (reference sequence). The CDR3 sequence is 15 residues long. The CDR3 here is CAWTPISNLAGVWFF. CDR3 DNA sequence: TGTGCCTGGACACCAATCTCAAACCTAGCGGGAGTATGGTTCTTC.

This clone has more than one count but fewer than ten. The V call is TRBV9, the J call TRBJ2-3, with D hard to call. The CDR3 extends over 13 amino acids. Trimming took 4 bases from V and 6 from J, leaving 12 bases between them. Germline values: CDR1 SGDLS, CDR2 YYNGEE. The CDR3 loop is CASSSRKGDTQYF. CDR3 coding DNA: TGTGCCAGCAGCTCTCGAAAAGGGGATACGCAGTATTTT.

The V and J genes are TRBV21-1 and TRBJ2-2; no DNA check was done on the table's D call, TRBD1. TRBV21-1 is designated a pseudogene. The CDR3 has 14 residues. The CDR3 bases are TGTGCCAGCAGCAAAGGGACAGTCACCGGGGAGCTGTTTTTT. Translation gives CASSKGTVTGELFF.

V and J are TRBV21-1 and TRBJ1-2; the table's D gene call, TRBD1, was not cross checked with the DNA. TRBV21-1 is reported as a pseudogene. The CDR3 consists of 14 residues. The CDR3 is CASSPRGSDYGYTF. The CDR3 bases are TGTGCCAGCAGCCCCAGGGGTTCGGACTATGGCTACACCTTC.

V gene TRBV12-3 or TRBV12-4 combines with J gene TRBJ2-3; the D is unclear. V lost 3 bases to trimming and J lost 9 bases, with 10 bases between them. CDR3 length: 12 amino acids. The CDR3 region is CASSFSGGTQYF. The DNA for the CDR3 is TGTGCCAGCAGTTTCTCCGGTGGCACGCAGTATTTT.

This chain connects TRBV9 to TRBJ2-1, with TRBD2 matching over 9 bases. The trim removed 2 bases at V and 6 bases at J, leaving 6 bases unmatched. Germline CDR1 and CDR2: SGDLS and YYNGEE. This CDR3 region has 15 residues. CDR3 sequence (DNA): TGTGCCAGCAGCGTGGGCGGGGGGGTTGCCAATGAGCAGTTCTTC. The encoded protein is CASSVGGGVANEQFF.

The chain employs TRBV19 and TRBJ2-3; TRBD1 aligns across 10 bases. Germline V gene lookup returns CDR1 LNHDA and CDR2 SQIVND (reference sequence). The length of the CDR3 is 14 residues. Trimming cost V 3 bases and J 6 bases; bases outside gene matches: 3. CDR3 region: CASSMTGGWDTQYF. The CDR3 coding sequence is TGTGCCAGTAGTATGACAGGGGGCTGGGATACGCAGTATTTT.

The DNA of the CDR3 is TGTGCCAGCTCACCGGCGTCCGGGGCCCAGCATTTT. Protein sequence: CASSPASGAQHF. This chain uses TRBV18 with TRBJ1-5; no firm D call. Germline V gene lookup returns CDR1 KGHSH and CDR2 LQKENI. V shed 3 bases and J shed 11 bases, with 11 bases lying between them. The CDR3 has 12 amino acids.